The clone carrying this T cell receptor (beta chain) was detected only a few times. Its specificity is unknown. Germline CDR1 and CDR2: MDHEN and SYDVKM. This CDR3 has 13 residues. Trimming cost V 3 bases and J 9 bases, with 12 bases left between them. The PCR had 60 Vbeta and 13 Jbeta primers. In the authors' methods: Around 9.9 million shared chains were among the roughly 78 million unique TCR beta chains that a later analysis counted. Method: immunoSEQ multiplex PCR; TCRdb's copy keeps in-frame clones and lacks some. D and trimming were read from the DNA, whereas the V and J calls and clone size are those reported in that table. In the table there are about 200,000 clones, roughly 80% of which are singletons. The sample originates from a study of cytomegalovirus exposure and HLA in healthy donors. Study observations and caveats: For most TCR beta V segments, an earlier analysis put the productive rate at about 90% or about 30% of the time. Accurate predictions that matched the HLA-A and HLA-B alleles of most subjects were reportedly made from TCR beta sequences.

The V and J genes are TRBV28 and TRBJ1-5, with D unresolved. Material for sequencing was PBMCs. The sequence was collected from a man aged 45-60 years in good health and CMV-seronegative. This CDR3 reads CASSFRRFGPQHF. The CDR3 DNA reads TGTGCCAGCAGTTTTCGGCGGTTCGGGCCCCAGCATTTT.